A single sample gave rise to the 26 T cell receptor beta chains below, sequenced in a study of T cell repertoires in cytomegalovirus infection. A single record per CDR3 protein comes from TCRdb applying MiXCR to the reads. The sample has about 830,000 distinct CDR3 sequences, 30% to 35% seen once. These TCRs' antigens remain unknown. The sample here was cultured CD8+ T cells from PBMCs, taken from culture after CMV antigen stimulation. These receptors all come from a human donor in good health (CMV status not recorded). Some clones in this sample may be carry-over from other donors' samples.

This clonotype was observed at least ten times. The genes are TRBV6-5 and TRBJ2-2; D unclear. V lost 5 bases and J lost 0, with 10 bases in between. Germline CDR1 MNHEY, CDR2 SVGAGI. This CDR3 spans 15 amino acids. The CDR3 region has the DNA TGTGCCAGCAGTGTTCAAAGAGCGAACACCGGGGAGCTGTTTTTT. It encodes CASSVQRANTGELFF.

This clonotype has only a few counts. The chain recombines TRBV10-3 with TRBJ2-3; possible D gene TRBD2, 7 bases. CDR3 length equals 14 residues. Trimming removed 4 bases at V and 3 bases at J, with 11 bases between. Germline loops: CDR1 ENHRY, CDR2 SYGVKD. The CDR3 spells CAISARGGTDTQYF. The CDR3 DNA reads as TGTGCCATCAGTGCGAGGGGGGGAACAGATACGCAGTATTTT.

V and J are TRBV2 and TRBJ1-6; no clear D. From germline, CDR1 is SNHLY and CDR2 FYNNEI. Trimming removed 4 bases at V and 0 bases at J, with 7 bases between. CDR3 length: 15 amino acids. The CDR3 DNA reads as TGTGCCAGCAGTGCCGATAGCTCCTATAATTCACCCCTCCACTTT. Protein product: CASSADSSYNSPLHF.

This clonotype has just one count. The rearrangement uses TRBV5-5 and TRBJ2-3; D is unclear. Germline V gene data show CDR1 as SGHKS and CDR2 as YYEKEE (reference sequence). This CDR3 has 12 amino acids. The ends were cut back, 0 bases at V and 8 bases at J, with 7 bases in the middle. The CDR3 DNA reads TGTGCCAGCAGCTTGGTAATGCCTACGCAGTATTTT. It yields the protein CASSLVMPTQYF.

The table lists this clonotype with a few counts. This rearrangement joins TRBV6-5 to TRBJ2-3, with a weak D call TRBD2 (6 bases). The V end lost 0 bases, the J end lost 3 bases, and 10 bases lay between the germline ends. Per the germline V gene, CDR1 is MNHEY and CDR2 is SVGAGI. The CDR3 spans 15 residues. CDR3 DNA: TGTGCCAGCAGTTACTCGGCAGGGAGGACAGATACGCAGTATTTT. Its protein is CASSYSAGRTDTQYF.

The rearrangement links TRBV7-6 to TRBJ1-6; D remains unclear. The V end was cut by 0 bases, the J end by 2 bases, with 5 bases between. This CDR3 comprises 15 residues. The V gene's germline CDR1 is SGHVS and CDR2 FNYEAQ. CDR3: CASSLAEAYNSPLHF. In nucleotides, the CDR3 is TGTGCCAGCAGCTTAGCAGAGGCCTATAATTCACCCCTCCACTTT.

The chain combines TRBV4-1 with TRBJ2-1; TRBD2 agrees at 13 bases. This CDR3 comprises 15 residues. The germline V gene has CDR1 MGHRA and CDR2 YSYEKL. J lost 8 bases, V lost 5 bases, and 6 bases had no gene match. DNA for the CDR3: TGCGCCAGCAGCGACGGGACTAGCGGGGAATATGAGCAGTTCTTC. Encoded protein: CASSDGTSGEYEQFF.

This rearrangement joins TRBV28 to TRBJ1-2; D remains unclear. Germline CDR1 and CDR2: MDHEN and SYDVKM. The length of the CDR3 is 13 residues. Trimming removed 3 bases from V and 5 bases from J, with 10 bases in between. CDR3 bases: TGTGCCAGCAGTTTGTCAACTTGGTATGGCTACACCTTC. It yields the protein CASSLSTWYGYTF.

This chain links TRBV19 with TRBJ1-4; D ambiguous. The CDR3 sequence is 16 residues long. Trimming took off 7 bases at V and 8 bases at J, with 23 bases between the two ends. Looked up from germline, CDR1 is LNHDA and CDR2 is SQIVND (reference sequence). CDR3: CASTSHSTLEEEKLFF. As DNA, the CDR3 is TGTGCCAGTACCTCTCACTCCACCTTAGAGGAGGAAAAACTGTTTTTT.

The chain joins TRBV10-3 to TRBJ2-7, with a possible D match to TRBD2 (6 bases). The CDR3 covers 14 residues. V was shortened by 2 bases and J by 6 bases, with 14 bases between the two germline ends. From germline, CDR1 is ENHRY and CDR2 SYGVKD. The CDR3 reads CAISENVVGGEQYV. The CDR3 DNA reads TGTGCCATCAGTGAGAACGTTGTGGGGGGCGAGCAGTACGTC.

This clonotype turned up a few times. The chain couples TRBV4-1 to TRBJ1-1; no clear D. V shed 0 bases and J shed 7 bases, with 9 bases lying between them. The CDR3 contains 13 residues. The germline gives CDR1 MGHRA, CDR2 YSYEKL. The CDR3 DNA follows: TGCGCCAGCAGCCAAGATGGCAGGATTGAAGCTTTCTTT. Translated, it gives CASSQDGRIEAFF.

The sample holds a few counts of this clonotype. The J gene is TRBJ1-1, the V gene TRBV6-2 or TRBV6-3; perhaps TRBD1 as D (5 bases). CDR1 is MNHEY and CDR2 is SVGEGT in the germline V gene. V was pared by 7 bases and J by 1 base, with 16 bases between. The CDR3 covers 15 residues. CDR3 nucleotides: TGTGCCAGCAAAGGGACCTGGGTGGCGAACACTGAAGCTTTCTTT. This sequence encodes CASKGTWVANTEAFF.

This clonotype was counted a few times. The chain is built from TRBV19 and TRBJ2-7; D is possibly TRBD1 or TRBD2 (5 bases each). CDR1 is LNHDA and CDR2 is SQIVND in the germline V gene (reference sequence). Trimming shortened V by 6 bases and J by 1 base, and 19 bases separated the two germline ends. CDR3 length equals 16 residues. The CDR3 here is CASRFPGPRGSYEQYV. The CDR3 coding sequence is TGTGCCAGTAGGTTCCCGGGACCTAGAGGGTCCTACGAGCAGTACGTC.

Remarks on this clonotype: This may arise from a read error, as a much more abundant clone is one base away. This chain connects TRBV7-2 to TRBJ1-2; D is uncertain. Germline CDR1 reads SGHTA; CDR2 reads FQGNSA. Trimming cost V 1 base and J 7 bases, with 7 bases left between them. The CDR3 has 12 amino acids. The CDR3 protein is CASSLEGCGYTF. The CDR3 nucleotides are TGTGCCAGCAGCTTAGAGGGCTGTGGCTACACCTTC.

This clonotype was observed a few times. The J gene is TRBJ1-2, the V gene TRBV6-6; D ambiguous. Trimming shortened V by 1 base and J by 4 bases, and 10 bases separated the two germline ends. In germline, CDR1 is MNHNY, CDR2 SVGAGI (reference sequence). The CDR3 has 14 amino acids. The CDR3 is CASSYFTEAYGYTF. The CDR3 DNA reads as TGTGCCAGCAGTTACTTTACAGAAGCCTATGGCTACACCTTC.

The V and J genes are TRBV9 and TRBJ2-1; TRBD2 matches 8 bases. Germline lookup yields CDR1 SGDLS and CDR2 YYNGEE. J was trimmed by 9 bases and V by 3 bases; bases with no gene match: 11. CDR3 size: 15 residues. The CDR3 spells CASSGRGGTGSEQFF. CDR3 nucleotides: TGTGCCAGCAGCGGCCGGGGGGGGACCGGCAGTGAGCAGTTCTTC.

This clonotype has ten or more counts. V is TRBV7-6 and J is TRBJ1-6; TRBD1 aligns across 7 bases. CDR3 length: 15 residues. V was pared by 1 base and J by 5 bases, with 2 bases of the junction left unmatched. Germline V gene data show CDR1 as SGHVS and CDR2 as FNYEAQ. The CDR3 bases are TGTGCCAGCAGCTTAGGACAGGGCCATAATTCACCCCTCCACTTT. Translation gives CASSLGQGHNSPLHF.

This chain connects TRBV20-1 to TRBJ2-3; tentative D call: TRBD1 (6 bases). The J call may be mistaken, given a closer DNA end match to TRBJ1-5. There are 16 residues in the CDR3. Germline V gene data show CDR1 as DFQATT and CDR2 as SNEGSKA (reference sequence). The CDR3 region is CSARDLGASRTDTQHF. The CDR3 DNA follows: TGCAGTGCTAGAGATTTGGGGGCCAGTCGCACAGATACGCAGCATTTT.

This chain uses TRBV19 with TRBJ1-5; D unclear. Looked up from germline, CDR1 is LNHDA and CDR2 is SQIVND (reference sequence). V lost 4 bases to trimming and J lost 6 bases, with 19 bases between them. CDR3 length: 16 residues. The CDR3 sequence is CASSTKSEVVFQPQHF. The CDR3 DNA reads TGTGCCAGTAGTACTAAGAGTGAGGTCGTCTTTCAGCCCCAGCATTTT.

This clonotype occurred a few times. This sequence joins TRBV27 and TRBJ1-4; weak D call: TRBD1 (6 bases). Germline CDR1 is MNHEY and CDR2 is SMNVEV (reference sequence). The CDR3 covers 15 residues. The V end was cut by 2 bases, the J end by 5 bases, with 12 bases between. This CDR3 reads CASSLIPGTNEKLFF. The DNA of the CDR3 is TGTGCCAGCAGTTTAATCCCCGGGACAAATGAAAAACTGTTTTTT.

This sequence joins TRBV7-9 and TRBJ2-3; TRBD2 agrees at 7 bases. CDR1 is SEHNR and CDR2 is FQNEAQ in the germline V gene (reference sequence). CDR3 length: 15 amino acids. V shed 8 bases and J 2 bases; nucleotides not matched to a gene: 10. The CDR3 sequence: CASCRLGGNTDTQYF. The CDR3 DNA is TGTGCCAGCTGCCGGCTGGGGGGGAACACAGATACGCAGTATTTT.

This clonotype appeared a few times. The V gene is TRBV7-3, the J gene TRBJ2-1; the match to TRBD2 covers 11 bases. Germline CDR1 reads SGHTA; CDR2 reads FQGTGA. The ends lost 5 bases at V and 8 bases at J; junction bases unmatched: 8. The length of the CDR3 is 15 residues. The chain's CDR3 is CASSLWGSGGDEQFF. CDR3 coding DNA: TGTGCCAGCAGCCTCTGGGGTAGCGGGGGGGATGAGCAGTTCTTC.

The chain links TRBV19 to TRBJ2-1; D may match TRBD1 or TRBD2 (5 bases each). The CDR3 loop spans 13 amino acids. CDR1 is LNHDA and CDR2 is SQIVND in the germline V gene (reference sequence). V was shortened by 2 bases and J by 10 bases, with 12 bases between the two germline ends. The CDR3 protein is CASSIMQWGEQFF. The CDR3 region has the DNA TGTGCCAGTAGTATAATGCAGTGGGGGGAGCAGTTCTTC. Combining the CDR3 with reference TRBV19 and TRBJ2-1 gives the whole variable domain DGGITQSPKYLFRKEGQNVTLSCEQNLNHDAMYWYRQDPGQGLRLIYYSQIVNDFQKGDIAEGYSVSREKKESFPLTVTSAQKNPTAFYLCASSIMQWGEQFFGPGTRLTVL.

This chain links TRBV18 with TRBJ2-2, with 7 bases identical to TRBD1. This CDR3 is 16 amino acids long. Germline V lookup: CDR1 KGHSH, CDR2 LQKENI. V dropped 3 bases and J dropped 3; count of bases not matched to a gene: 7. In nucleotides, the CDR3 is TGTGCCAGCTCACCCGAGACAGGGTTTGACACCGGGGAGCTGTTTTTT. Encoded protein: CASSPETGFDTGELFF.

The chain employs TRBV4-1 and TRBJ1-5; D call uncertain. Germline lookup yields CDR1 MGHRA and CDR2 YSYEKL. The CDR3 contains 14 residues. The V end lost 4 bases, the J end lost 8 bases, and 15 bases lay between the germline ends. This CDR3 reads CASSPGGKSEPQHF. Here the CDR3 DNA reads TGCGCCAGCAGCCCCGGCGGAAAGTCAGAGCCCCAGCATTTT.

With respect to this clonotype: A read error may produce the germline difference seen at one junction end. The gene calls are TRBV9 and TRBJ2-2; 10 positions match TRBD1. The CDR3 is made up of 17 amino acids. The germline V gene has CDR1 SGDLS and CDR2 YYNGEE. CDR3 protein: CASSAPGTGANTGVLFF. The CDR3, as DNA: TGTGCCAGCAGCGCACCCGGGACAGGGGCAAACACCGGGGTGCTGTTTTTT.